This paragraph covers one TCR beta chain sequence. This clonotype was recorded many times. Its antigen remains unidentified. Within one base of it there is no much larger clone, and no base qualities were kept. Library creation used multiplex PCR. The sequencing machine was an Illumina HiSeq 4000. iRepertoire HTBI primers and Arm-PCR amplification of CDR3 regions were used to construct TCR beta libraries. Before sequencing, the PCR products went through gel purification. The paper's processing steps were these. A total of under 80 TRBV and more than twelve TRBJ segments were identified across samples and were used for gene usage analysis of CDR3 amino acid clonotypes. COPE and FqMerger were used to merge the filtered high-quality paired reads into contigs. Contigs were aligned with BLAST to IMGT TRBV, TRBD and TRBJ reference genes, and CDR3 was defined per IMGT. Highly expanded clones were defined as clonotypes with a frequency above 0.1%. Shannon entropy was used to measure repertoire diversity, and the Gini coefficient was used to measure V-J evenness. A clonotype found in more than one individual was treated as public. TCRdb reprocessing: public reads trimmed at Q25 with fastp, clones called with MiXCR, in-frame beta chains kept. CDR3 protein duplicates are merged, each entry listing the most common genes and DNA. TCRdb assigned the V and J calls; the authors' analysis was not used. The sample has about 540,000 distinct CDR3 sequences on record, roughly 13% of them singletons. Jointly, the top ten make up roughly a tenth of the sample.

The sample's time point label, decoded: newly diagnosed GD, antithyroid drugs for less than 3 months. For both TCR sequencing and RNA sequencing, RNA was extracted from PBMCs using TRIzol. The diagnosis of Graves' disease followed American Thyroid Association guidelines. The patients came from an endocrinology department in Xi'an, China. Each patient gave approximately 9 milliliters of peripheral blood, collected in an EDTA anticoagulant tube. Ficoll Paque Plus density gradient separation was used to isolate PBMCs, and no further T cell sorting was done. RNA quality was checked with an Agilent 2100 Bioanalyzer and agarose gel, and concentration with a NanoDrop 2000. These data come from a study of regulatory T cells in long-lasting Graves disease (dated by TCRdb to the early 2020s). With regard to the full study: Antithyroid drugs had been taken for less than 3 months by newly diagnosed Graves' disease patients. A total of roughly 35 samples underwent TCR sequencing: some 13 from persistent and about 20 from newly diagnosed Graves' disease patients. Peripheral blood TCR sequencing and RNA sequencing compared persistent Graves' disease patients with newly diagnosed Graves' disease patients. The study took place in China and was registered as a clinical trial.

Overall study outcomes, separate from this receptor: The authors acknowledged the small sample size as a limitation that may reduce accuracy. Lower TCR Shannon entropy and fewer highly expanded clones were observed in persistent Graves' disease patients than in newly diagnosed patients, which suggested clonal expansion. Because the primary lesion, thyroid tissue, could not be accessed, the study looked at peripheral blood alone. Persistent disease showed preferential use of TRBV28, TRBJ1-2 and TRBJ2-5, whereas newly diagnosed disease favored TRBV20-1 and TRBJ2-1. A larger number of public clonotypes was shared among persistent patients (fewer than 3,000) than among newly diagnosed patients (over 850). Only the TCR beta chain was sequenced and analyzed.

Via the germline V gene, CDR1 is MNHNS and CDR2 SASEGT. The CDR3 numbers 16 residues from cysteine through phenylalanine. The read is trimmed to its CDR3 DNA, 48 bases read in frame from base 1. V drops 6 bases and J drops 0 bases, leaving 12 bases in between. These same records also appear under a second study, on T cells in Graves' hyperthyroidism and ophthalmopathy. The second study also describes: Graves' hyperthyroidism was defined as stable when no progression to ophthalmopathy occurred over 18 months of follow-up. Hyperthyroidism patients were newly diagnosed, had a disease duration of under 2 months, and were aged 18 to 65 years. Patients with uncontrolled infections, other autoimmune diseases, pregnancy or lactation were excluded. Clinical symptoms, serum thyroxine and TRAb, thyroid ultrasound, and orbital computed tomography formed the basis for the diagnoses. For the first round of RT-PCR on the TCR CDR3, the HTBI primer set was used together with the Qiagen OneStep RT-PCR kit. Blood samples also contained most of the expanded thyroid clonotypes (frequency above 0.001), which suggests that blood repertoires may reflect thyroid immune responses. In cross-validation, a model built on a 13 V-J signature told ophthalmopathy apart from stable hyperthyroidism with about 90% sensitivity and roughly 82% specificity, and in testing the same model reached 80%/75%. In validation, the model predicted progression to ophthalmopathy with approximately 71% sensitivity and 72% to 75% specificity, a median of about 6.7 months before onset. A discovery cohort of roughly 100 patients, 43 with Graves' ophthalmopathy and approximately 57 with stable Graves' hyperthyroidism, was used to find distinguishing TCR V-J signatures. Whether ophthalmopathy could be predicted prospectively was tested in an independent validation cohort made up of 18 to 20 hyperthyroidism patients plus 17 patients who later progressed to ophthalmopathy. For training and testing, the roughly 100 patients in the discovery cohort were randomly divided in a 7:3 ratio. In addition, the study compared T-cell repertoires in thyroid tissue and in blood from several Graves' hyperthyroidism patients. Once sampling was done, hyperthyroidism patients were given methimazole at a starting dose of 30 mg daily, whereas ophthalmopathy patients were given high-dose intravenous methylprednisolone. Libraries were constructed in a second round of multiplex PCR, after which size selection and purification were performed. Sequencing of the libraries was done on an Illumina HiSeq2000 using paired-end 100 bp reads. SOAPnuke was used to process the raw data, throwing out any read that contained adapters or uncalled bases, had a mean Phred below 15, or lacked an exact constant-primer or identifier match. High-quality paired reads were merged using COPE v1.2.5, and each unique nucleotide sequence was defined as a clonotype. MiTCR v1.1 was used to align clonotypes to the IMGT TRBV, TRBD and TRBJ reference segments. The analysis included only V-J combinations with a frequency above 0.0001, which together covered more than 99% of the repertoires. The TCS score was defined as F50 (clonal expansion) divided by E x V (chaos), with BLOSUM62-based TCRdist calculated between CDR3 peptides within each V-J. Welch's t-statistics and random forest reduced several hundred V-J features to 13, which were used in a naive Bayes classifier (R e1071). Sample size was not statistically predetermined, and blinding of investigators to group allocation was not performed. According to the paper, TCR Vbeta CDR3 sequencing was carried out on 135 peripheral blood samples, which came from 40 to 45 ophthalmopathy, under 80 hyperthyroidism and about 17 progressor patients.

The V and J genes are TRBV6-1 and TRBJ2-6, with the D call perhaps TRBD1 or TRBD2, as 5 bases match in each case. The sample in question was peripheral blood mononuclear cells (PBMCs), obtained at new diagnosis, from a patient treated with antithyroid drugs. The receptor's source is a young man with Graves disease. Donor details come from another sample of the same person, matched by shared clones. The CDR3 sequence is CASRWDGYSGANVLTF. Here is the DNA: TGTGCCAGCAGATGGGACGGATACTCTGGGGCCAACGTCCTGACTTTC.